This TCR beta chain was identified during a study of T-cell memory formation after mild COVID-19. Broader study findings: Contracting CD4+ clones lay largely in CM and EM, with CD8+ ones residing in EMRA. Contracting clones from day 15 to 85 showed balanced CD4/CD8; later expanders favored CD4+.

5'RACE, which relied on constant-segment primers, yielded TCR alpha and TCR beta cDNA libraries carrying sample barcodes and UMIs. TCRdb re-derived calls from the 5' RACE reads in MiXCR, one entry per CDR3 protein. The table records 400,000 or so distinct CDR3 sequences, over 20% of them present only once. The germline V gene encodes CDR1 MNHNS and CDR2 SASEGT. The CDR3 spans 15 residues. V lost 5 bases, J lost 6 bases, and 19 bases lay in between. About this clonotype itself: Its antigen is unknown.

Sequences were obtained from PBMCs or a T cell subset sorted from them (not recorded which). V is TRBV6-1 and J is TRBJ1-1; D not certain. This TCR was recovered from an adult woman who had mild COVID-19 (a few samples of this study predate the infection). Cell type and time point are not known. In DNA, the CDR3 is TGTGCCAGCAGTCCCCGAGAGACCAGAGACGCTGAAGCTTTCTTT. Protein: CASSPRETRDAEAFF.